This TCR beta chain was sequenced during a study of CD8+ T cells in alopecia areata. For the study at large: For 6 to 18 months, tofacitinib was taken, and 6 months off drug followed.

From alopecia areata patients, lesional scalp punch biopsies and peripheral blood were collected. Extraction of RNA preceded its reverse transcription into cDNA, which served as the sequencing template. The repertoire was sequenced with immunoSEQ multiplex PCR; TCRdb's copy has only in-frame clones and lacks some. The table shows about 180,000 clones, with just under 60% occurring only once. Deletions cut 0 bases from V and 1 base from J, with 9 bases between. The CDR3 loop spans 15 amino acids. CDR1 and CDR2 from the germline V gene are LNHNV and YYDKDF (reference sequence). The clonotype originates from a human donor with alopecia areata. The J gene is TRBJ2-5, the V gene TRBV15; maybe TRBD2 (5 bases). Material: CD4+ T cells sorted from blood, obtained at week 0. In DNA form, the CDR3 reads TGTGCCACCAGCAGAGATCGGGAATCCCAAGAGACCCAGTACTTC. Its translation is CATSRDRESQETQYF.